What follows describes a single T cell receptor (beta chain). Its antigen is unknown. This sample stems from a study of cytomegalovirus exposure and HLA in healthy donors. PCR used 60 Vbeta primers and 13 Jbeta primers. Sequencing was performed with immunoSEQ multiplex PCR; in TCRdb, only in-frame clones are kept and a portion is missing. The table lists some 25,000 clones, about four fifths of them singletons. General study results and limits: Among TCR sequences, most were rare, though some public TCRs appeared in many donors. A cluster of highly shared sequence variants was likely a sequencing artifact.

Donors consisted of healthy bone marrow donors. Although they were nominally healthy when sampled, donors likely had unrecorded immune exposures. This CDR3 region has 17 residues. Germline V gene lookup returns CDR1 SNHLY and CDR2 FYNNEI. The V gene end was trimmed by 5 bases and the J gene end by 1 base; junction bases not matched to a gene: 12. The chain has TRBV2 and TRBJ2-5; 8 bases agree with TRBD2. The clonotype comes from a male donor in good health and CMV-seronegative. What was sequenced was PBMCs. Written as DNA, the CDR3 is TGTGCCAGCAGTCCCCTGGCGGGGGGACACTCCCAAGAGACCCAGTACTTC. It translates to CASSPLAGGHSQETQYF.